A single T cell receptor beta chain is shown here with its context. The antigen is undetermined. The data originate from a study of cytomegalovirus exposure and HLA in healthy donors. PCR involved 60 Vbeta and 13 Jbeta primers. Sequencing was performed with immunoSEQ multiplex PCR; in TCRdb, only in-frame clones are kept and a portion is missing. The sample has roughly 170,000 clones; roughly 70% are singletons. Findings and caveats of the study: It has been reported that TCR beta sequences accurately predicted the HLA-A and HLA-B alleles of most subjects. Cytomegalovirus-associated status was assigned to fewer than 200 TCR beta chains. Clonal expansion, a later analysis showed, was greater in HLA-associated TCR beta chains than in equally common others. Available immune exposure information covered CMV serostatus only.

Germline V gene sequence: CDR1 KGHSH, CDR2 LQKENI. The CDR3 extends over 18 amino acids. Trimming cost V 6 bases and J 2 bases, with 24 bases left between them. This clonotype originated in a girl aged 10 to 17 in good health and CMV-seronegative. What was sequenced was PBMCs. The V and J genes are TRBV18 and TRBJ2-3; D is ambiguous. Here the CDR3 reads CASSPNMPTTVYTDTQYF. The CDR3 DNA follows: TGTGCCAGCTCCCCTAATATGCCTACCACCGTCTACACAGATACGCAGTATTTT.